This T cell receptor (beta chain) came from a study of blood T cell repertoires in COVID-19. Study information: Samples representing acute and convalescent COVID-19 were sourced from the United States, Italy and Spain. PBMCs, B-cell-depleted T cells, or T cells provided the cDNA or gDNA that made up the material.

Unmatched junction bases numbered 4, after V lost 3 bases and J lost 7 bases. CDR3 length equals 13 residues. In germline, CDR1 is GTSNPN, CDR2 SVGIG (reference sequence). How the authors handled the data: Amplified reference gene primers provided the basis for estimating nucleated cell counts. Data came from immunoSEQ multiplex PCR; TCRdb stores just in-frame clones and leaves some out. V and J calls and clone size are as listed in that table; D and trimming were resolved from the DNA. The table includes around 40,000 clones, 60% to 85% detected once. Sequencing used peripheral blood. The origin of this receptor is a woman of 80 years or more with acute or convalescent COVID-19. The chain links TRBV30 to TRBJ1-1; 11 bases match TRBD1. The CDR3 reads CAWSRDRGGEAFF. DNA of the CDR3: TGTGCCTGGAGCAGGGACAGGGGGGGTGAAGCTTTCTTT.